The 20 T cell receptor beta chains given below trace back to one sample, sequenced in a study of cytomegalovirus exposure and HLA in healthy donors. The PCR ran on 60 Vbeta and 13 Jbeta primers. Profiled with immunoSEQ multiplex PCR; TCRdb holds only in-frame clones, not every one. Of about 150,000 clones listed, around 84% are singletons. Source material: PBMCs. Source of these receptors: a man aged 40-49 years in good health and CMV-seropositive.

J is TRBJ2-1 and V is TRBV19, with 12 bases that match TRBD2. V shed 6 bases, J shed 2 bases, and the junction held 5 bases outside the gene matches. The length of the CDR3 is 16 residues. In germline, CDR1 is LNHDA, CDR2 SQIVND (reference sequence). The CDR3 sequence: CASSRGLAGTYNEQFF. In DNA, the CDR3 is TGTGCCAGTAGCCGCGGACTAGCGGGAACCTACAATGAGCAGTTCTTC.

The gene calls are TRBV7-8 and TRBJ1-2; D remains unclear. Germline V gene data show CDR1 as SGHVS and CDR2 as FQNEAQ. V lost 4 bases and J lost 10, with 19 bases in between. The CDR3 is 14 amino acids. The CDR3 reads CASSSGWVGNDYTF. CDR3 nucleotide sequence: TGTGCCAGCAGCTCGGGATGGGTGGGTAACGACTACACCTTC.

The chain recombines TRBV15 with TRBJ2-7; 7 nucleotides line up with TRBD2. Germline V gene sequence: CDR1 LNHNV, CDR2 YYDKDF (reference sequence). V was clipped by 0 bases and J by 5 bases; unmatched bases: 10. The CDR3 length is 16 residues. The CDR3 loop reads CATSRDGGSPWNEQYF. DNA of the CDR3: TGTGCCACCAGCAGAGATGGCGGGAGTCCCTGGAACGAGCAGTACTTC.

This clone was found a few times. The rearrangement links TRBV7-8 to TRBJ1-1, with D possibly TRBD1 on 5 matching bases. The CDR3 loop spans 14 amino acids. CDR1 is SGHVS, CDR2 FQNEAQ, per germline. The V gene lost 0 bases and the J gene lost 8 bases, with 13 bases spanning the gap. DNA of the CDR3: TGTGCCAGCAGCTTAGCGCTAGGGGAAGGGGAAGCTTTCTTT. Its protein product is CASSLALGEGEAFF.

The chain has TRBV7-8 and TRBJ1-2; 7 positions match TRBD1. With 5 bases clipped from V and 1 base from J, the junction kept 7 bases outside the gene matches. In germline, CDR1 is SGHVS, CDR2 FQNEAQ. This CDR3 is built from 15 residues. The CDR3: CASSVTGQLNYGYTF. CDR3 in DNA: TGTGCCAGCAGCGTTACGGGACAGCTTAACTATGGCTACACCTTC.

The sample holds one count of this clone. CDR3 coding DNA: TGTGCCAGCTCACCACCTAGGTTAGCCCGCACAGATACGCAGTATTTT. It codes for CASSPPRLARTDTQYF. V and J are TRBV18 and TRBJ2-3, with D unclear. The length of the CDR3 is 16 residues. V was clipped by 0 bases and J by 1 base, with 11 bases between them. CDR1 is KGHSH, CDR2 LQKENI, per germline.

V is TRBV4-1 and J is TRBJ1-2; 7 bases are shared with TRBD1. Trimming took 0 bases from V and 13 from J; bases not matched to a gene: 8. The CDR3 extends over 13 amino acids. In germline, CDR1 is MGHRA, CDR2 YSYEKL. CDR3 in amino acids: CASSQDPTGLITF. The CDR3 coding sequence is TGCGCCAGCAGCCAAGATCCGACAGGGCTAATCACCTTC.

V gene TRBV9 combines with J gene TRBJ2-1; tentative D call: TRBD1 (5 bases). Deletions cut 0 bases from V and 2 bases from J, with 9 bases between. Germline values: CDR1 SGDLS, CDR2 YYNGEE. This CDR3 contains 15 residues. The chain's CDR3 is CASSVVGDAYNEQFF. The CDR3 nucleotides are TGTGCCAGCAGCGTAGTAGGGGATGCCTACAATGAGCAGTTCTTC.

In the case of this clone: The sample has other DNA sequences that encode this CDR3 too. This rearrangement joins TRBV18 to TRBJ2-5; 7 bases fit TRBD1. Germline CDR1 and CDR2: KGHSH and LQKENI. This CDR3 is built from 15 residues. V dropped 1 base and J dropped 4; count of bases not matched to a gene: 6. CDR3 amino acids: CASSPRTGAGETQYF. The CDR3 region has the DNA TGTGCCAGCTCACCACGGACAGGAGCTGGAGAGACCCAGTACTTC.

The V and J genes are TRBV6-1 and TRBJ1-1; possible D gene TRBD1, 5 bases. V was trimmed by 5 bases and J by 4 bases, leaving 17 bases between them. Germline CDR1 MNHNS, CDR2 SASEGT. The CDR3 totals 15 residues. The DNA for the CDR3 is TGTGCCAGCAGTCCCGATGGACACGGGGGCACTGAAGCTTTCTTT. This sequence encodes CASSPDGHGGTEAFF.

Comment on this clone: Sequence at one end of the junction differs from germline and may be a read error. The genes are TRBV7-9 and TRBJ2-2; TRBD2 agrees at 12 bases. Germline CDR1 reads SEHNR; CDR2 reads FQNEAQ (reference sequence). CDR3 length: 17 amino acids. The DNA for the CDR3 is TGTTCCAGCAGCCCAAGGAGACTAGCGGGAGACACCGGGGAGCTGTTTTTT. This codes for CSSSPRRLAGDTGELFF. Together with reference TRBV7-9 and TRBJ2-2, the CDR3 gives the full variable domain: DTGVSQNPRHKITKRGQNVTFRCDPISEHNRLYWYRQTLGQGPEFLTYFQNEAQLEKSRLLSDRFSAERPKGSFSTLEIQRTEQGDSAMYLCSSSPRRLAGDTGELFFGEGSRLTVL.

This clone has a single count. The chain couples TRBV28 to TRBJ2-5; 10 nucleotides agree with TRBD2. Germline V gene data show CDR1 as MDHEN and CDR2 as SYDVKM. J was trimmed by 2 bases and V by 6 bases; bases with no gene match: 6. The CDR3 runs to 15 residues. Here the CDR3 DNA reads TGTGCCAGCAGACCTCTACTAGCGGGACAAGAGACCCAGTACTTC. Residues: CASRPLLAGQETQYF.

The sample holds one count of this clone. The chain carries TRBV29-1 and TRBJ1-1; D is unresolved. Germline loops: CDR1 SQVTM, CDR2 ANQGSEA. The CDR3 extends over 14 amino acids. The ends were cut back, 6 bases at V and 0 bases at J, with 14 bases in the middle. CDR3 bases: TGCAGCGTCCCAAGCGGGTTTCTGAACACTGAAGCTTTCTTT. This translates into CSVPSGFLNTEAFF.

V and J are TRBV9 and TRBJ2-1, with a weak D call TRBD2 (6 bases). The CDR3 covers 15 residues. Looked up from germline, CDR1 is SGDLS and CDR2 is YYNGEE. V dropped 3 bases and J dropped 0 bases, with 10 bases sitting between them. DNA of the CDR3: TGTGCCAGCAGCGGCGGGATAAGCTCCTACAATGAGCAGTTCTTC. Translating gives CASSGGISSYNEQFF.

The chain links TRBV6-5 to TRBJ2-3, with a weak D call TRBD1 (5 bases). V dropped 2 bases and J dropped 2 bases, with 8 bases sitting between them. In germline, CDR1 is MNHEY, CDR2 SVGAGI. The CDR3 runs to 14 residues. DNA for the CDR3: TGTGCCAGCAGTTACGGGGCTGTCACAGATACGCAGTATTTT. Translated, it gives CASSYGAVTDTQYF.

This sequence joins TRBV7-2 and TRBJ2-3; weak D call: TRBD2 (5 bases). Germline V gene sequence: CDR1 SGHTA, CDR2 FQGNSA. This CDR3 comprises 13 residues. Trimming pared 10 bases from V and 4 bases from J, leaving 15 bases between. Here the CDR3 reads CATNSRVADTQYF. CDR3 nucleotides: TGTGCCACGAACTCGAGGGTAGCAGATACGCAGTATTTT. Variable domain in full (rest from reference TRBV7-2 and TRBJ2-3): GAGVSQSPSNKVTEKGKDVELRCDPISGHTALYWYRQSLGQGLEFLIYFQGNSAPDKSGLPSDRFSAERTGGSVSTLTIQRTQQEDSAVYLCATNSRVADTQYFGPGTRLTVL.

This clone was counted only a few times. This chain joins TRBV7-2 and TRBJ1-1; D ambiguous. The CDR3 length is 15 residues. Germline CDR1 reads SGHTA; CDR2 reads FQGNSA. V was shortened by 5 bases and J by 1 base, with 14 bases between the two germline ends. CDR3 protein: CASSLVARQNTEAFF. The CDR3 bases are TGTGCCAGCAGCCTCGTGGCGCGGCAGAACACTGAAGCTTTCTTT.

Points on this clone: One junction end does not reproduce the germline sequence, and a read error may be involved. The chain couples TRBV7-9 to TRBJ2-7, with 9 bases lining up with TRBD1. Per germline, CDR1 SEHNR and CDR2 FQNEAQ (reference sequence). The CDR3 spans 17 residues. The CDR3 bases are TGTTCCAGCAGTTCAACCCATACCGGGACAGGGACCCACGAGCAGTACTTC. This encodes CSSSSTHTGTGTHEQYF.

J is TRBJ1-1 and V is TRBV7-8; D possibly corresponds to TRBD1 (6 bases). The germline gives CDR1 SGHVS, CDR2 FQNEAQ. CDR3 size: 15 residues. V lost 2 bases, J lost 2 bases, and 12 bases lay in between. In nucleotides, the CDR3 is TGTGCCAGCAGCTTACTGTCAGGGGCCAACACTGAAGCTTTCTTT. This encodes CASSLLSGANTEAFF.

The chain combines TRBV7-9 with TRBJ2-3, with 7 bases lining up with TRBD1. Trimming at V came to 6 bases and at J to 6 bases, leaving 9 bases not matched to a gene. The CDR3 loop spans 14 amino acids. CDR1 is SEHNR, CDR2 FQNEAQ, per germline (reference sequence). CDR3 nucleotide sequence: TGTGCCAGCAGACGCCGGACAGGCGTGGATACGCAGTATTTT. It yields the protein CASRRRTGVDTQYF.